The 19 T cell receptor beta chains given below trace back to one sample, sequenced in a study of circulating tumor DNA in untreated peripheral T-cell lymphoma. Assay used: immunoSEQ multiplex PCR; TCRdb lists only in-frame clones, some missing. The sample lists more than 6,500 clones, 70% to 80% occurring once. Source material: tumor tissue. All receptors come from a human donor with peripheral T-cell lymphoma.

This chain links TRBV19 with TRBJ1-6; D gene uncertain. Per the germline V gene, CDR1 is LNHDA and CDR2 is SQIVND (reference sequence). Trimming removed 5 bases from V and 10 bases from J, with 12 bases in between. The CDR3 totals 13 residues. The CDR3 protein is CASSYGVESPLHF. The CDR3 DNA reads TGTGCCAGTAGTTACGGGGTGGAATCACCCCTCCACTTT.

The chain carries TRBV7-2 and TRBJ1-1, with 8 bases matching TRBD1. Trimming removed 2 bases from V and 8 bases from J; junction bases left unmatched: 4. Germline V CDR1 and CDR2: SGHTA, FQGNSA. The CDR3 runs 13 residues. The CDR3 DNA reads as TGTGCCAGCAGCTTAAGCTGGGACAGGGAAGCTTTCTTT. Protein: CASSLSWDREAFF. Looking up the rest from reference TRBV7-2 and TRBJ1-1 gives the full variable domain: GAGVSQSPSNKVTEKGKDVELRCDPISGHTALYWYRQSLGQGLEFLIYFQGNSAPDKSGLPSDRFSAERTGGSVSTLTIQRTQQEDSAVYLCASSLSWDREAFFGQGTRLTVV.

The DNA for the CDR3 is TGTGCCAGCAGTTCACCGAGGACAGGGGGTCCTATGAGCGAGCAGTACTTC. It codes for CASSSPRTGGPMSEQYF. The genes are TRBV28 and TRBJ2-7, with 10 bases aligning to TRBD1. CDR1 MDHEN and CDR2 SYDVKM come from the germline V gene. V shed 4 bases and J 6 bases; nucleotides not matched to a gene: 15. There are 17 residues in the CDR3.

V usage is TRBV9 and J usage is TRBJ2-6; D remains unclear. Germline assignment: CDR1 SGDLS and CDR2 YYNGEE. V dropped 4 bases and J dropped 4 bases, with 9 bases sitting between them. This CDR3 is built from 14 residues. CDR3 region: CASSRSSGANVLTF. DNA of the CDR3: TGTGCCAGCAGCCGCTCGTCGGGGGCCAACGTCCTGACTTTC.

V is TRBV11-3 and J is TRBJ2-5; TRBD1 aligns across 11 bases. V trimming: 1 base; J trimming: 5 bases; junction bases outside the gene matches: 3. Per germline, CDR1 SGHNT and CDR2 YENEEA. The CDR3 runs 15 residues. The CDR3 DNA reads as TGTGCCAGCAGCTTAGGGACAGGGGGCTTTGAGACCCAGTACTTC. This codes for CASSLGTGGFETQYF.

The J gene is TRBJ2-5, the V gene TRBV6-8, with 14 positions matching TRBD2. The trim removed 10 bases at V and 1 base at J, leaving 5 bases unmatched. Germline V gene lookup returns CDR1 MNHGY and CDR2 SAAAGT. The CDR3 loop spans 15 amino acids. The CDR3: CAIRTSGGTQETQYF. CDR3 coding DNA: TGTGCCATCAGGACTAGCGGGGGGACCCAAGAGACCCAGTACTTC.

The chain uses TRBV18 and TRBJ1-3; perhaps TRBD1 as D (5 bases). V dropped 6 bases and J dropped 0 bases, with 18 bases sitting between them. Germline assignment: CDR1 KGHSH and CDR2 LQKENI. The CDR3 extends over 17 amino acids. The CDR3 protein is CASSHNSPGNSGNTIYF. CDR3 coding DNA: TGTGCCAGCTCGCACAATTCCCCAGGGAACTCTGGAAACACCATATATTTT.

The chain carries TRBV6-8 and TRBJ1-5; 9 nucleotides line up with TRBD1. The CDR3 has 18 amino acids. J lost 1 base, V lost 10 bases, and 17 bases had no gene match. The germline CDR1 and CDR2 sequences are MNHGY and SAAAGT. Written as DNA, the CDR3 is TGTGCCATCACCCTCTTGCCGGGACAGGGAATGAGCAATCAGCCCCAGCATTTT. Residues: CAITLLPGQGMSNQPQHF.

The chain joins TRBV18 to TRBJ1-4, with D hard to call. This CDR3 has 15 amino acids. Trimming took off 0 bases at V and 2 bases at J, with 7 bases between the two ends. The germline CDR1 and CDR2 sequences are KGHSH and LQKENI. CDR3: CASSPPMATNEKLFF. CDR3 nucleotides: TGTGCCAGCTCACCACCCATGGCGACTAATGAAAAACTGTTTTTT.

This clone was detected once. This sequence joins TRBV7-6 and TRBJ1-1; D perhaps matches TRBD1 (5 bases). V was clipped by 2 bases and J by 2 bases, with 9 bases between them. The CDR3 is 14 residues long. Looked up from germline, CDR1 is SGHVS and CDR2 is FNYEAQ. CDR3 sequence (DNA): TGTGCCAGCAGCTTACAGGGCGGAAACACTGAAGCTTTCTTT. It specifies CASSLQGGNTEAFF.

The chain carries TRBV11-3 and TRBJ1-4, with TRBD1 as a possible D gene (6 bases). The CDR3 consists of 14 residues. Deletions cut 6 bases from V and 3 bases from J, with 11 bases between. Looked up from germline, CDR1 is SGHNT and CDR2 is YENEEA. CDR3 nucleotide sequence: TGTGCCAGCAGTCCGGACAGTTCTAATGAAAAACTGTTTTTT. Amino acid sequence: CASSPDSSNEKLFF.

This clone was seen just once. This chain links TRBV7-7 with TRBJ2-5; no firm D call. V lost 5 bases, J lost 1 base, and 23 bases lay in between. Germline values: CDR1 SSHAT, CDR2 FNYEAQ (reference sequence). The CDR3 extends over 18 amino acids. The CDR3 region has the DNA TGTGCCAGCAGCCGAACAATAACCGGGCCCCGGACCCAAGAGACCCAGTACTTC. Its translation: CASSRTITGPRTQETQYF.

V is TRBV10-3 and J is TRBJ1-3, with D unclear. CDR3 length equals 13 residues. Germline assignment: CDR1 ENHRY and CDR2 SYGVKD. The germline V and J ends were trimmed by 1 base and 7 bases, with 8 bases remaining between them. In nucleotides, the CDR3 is TGTGCCATCAGTGAGTTGGAATTGAACACCATATATTTT. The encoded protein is CAISELELNTIYF.

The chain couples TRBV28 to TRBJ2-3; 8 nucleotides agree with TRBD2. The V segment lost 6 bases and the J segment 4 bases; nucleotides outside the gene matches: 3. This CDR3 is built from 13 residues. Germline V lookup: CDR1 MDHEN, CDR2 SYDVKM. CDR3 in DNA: TGTGCCAGCAGCGGGGGGGCCCCAGATACGCAGTATTTT. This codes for CASSGGAPDTQYF.

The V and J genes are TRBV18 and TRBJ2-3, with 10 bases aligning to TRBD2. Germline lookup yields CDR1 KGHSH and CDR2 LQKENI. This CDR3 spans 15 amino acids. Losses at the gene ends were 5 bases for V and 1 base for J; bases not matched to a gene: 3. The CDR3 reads CASSSGGAGTDTQYF. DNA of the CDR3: TGTGCCAGCTCAAGCGGGGGGGCCGGCACAGATACGCAGTATTTT.

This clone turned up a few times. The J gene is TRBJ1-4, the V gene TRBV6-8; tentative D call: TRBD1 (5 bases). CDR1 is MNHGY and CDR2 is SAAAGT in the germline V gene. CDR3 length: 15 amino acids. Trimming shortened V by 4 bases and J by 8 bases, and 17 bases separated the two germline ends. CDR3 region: CASSLGVPGEEKLFF. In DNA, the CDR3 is TGTGCCAGCAGTTTAGGGGTGCCCGGTGAGGAAAAACTGTTTTTT.

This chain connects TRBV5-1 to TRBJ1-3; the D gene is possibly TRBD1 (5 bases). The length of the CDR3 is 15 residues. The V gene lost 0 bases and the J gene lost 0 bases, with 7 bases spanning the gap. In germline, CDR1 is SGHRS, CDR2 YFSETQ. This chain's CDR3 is CASSLGQPSGNTIYF. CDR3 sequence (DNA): TGCGCCAGCAGCTTGGGACAGCCCTCTGGAAACACCATATATTTT.

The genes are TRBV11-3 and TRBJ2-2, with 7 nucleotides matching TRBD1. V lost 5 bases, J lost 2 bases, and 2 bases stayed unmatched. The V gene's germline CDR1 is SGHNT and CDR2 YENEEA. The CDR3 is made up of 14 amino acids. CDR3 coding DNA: TGTGCCAGCAGCGGGACAGATAACACCGGGGAGCTGTTTTTT. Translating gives CASSGTDNTGELFF. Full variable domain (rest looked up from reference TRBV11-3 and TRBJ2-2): EAGVVQSPRYKIIEKKQPVAFWCNPISGHNTLYWYLQNLGQGPELLIRYENEEAVDDSQLPKDRFSAERLKGVDSTLKIQPAELGDSAVYLCASSGTDNTGELFFGEGSRLTVL.

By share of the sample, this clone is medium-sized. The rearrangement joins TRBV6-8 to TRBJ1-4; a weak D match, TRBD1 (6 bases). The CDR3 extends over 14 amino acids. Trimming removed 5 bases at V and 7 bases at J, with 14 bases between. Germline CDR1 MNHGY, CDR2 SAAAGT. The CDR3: CASSPTGLIEKLFF. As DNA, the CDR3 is TGTGCCAGCAGTCCGACAGGTTTGATTGAAAAACTGTTTTTT.